The source of this TCR beta chain is a study of blood T cell repertoires in COVID-19 (dated by TCRdb to about 2020). General notes on the study: Collaborator samples came from the United States, Italy and Spain and covered acute and convalescent phases of COVID-19. Where available, HLA class I and class II types were obtained from metadata supplied by the sample provider rather than from assay-based typing. The sample metadata nearly always contained a de-identified subject ID, COVID-19 status, age in years and sex. The material from the prospective study consisted of cDNA or gDNA derived from T cells, B-cell-depleted T cells, or PBMCs. The repertoires were released in a freely available public database intended as a resource for research on the immune response to SARS-CoV-2. Subjects who had been exposed to COVID-19, were actively infected with it, or had recovered from it provided the deeply sampled blood TCRbeta repertoires that made up the dataset. Samples came from the ongoing ImmuneRACE study (first 160 participants) plus 1,254 subjects from 6 global collaborators. Points the paper makes about the study in general: The amount of clinical and demographic metadata varied by source and participant and was provided uncurated.

CDR1 and CDR2 were assigned from the germline V gene as SGHDT and YYEEEE. The CDR3 measures 18 amino acids from cysteine to phenylalanine. Only the CDR3 part of the read is kept: 54 bases, read in frame from the first base. Trimming takes 4 bases off V and 2 bases off J; junction bases not matched to a gene: 12. At one collaborating source in Seattle, patients were enrolled during active infection and were followed longitudinally through the course of disease. Whole blood was collected in K2EDTA tubes by collaborating institutions according to the institutions' own protocols. Collaborator samples were shipped for TCRbeta analysis as frozen whole blood, isolated PBMCs, or DNA extracted from either sample type. TCRbeta CDR3 regions were amplified from genomic DNA using the immunoSEQ Assay, a bias-controlled multiplex PCR. Per the authors' processing: Nucleated cell counts per sample were estimated from amplification of reference gene primers within the assay. To quantify the absolute abundance of each unique TCRbeta CDR3 rearrangement, sequence reads were collapsed and filtered. For each sample, productive Simpson clonality was calculated as the square root of Simpson's diversity index across productive rearrangements. TCRdb took over this immuneACCESS table, retaining in-frame rearrangements with V and J assigned. Such tables are incomplete; in checked studies, under half of the missing clones stem from an unresolved V gene, and the remainder is unexplained. The V and J calls and the clone size are those of that table, but D and trimming were determined from the DNA. The table for this sample lists roughly 280,000 clones; 70% to 90% of them were counted only once. The top ten clones comprise around 5% of the sample.

For this clone: It has no known antigen specificity. One base away there is no much larger clone; base qualities are not given.

The clonotype originates from a woman aged 55-69 years with COVID-19, enrolled during active disease. The V and J segments used are TRBV5-6 and TRBJ1-6; 7 central nucleotides agree with TRBD1. The sample comprised peripheral blood. The DNA sequence reads TGTGCCAGCAGCCCTAACAAACAGGGGAGAGCCTATAATTCACCCCTCCACTTT. Its product reads: CASSPNKQGRAYNSPLHF.